These 5 T cell receptor beta chains originate from one sample sequenced in a study of post-analysis software for immune sequencing data. The study, taken as a whole, reports: Controls showed lower frequencies than patients for 5 or 6 TRBV segments, and TRBV5-6, TRBV5-1 and TRBV20-1 were among these.

These receptors' antigens are unknown. Included in the TCR beta cDNA libraries were unique molecular identifiers. TCRdb re-called the PCR reads through MiXCR, storing one row per CDR3 protein. The sample gives some 800,000 distinct CDR3 sequences, around 46% of which show up once; just under 5% is in the top ten. The sample comprised blood. These receptors were taken from a girl under 18 with multiple sclerosis.

This clonotype was detected once. The chain combines TRBV6-6 with TRBJ2-5; possible D gene TRBD1, 6 bases. Trimming cost V 6 bases and J 2 bases, with 13 bases left between them. The CDR3 consists of 14 residues. Germline V gene lookup returns CDR1 MNHNY and CDR2 SVGAGI (reference sequence). Here the CDR3 DNA reads TGTGCCAGCAGGTACCCAGGGGCGCAAGAGACCCAGTACTTC. Translated, it gives CASRYPGAQETQYF.

In nucleotides, the CDR3 is TGCAGTGCTAGAGATTGGACGCGCCTAGCGGGAGGGGACAATGAGCAGTTCTTC. Residues: CSARDWTRLAGGDNEQFF. This chain connects TRBV20-1 to TRBJ2-1, with 12 bases matching TRBD2. The germline V gene encodes CDR1 DFQATT and CDR2 SNEGSKA (reference sequence). This CDR3 spans 18 amino acids. Losses at the gene ends were 0 bases for V and 5 bases for J; bases not matched to a gene: 11.

This clonotype has a count of ten or more. The CDR3 DNA reads as TGTGCCATCAGCCCGACTCTGGGGGAAAACATTCAGTACTTC. Its translation is CAISPTLGENIQYF. The chain couples TRBV10-3 to TRBJ2-4, with D perhaps TRBD1 or TRBD2 (5 bases each). V lost 6 bases, J lost 5 bases, and 14 bases lay in between. The CDR3 consists of 14 residues. The germline V gene encodes CDR1 ENHRY and CDR2 SYGVKD.

This chain connects TRBV5-1 to TRBJ1-4, with D perhaps TRBD1 (5 bases). V lost 0 bases and J lost 3, with 18 bases in between. This CDR3 is built from 18 residues. From germline, CDR1 is SGHRS and CDR2 YFSETQ. The CDR3 sequence: CASSLGGEDFFANEKLFF. In nucleotides, the CDR3 is TGCGCCAGCAGCTTGGGAGGGGAAGACTTTTTTGCTAATGAAAAACTGTTTTTT.

The V and J genes are TRBV6-1 and TRBJ1-2; TRBD1 agrees at 8 bases. After removal of 6 bases from V and 0 bases from J, the junction contained 6 bases not matched to a gene. The CDR3 consists of 15 residues. The germline V gene has CDR1 MNHNS and CDR2 SASEGT. CDR3 nucleotide sequence: TGTGCCAGCAGGGGGGACAGGACACCTAACTATGGCTACACCTTC. The encoded protein is CASRGDRTPNYGYTF.